The clone carrying this T cell receptor (beta chain) was seen ten or more times. The antigen remains undetermined. This may come from a read error, since a much larger clone is one base off. This specimen belongs to a study of breast tumors, draining lymph nodes, adjacent tissues. Overall study findings and caveats: Tumor T cell lymph node origin was a supported hypothesis, not proven.

The germline V gene encodes CDR1 DFQATT and CDR2 SNEGSKA (reference sequence). The length of the CDR3 is 12 residues. In TCRdb, the multiplex PCR reads were re-called with MiXCR into one record per CDR3 protein. The data contain 50,000 to 75,000 distinct CDR3 sequences, roughly 50% of them singletons. J is TRBJ1-2 and V is TRBV20-1; a weak D match, TRBD1 (6 bases). The TCR originated in a female donor with breast cancer. Some clones in this sample may be carry-over from other donors' samples. The sequenced sample was breast tumor tissue. This chain's CDR3 is CSAIQGNYGSTF. The CDR3 DNA sequence: TGCAGTGCTATTCAGGGGAACTATGGCTCCACCTTC.